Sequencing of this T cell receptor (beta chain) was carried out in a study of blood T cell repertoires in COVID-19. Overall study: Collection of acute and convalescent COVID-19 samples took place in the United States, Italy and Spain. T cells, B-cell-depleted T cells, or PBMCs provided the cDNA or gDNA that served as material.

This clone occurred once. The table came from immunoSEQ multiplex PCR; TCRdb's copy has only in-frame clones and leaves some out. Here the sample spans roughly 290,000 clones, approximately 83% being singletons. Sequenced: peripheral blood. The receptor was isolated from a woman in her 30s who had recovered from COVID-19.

CDR3 coding DNA: TGTGCCAGCGGGGGTCCAGATACGCAGTATTTT. Protein: CASGGPDTQYF. V and J are TRBV19 and TRBJ2-3; D is perhaps TRBD2 (6 bases). From germline, CDR1 is LNHDA and CDR2 SQIVND (reference sequence). Trimming removed 9 bases at V and 4 bases at J, with 8 bases between. CDR3 length: 11 residues.